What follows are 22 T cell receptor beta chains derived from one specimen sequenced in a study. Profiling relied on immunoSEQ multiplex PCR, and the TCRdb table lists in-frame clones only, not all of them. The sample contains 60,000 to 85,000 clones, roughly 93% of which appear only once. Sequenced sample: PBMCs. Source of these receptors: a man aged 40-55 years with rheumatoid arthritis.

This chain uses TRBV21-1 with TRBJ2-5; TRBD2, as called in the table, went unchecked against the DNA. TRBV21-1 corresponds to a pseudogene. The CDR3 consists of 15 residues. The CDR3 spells CASSKGGSGSETQYF. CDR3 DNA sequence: TGTGCCAGCAGCAAAGGCGGTAGCGGGAGTGAGACCCAGTACTTC.

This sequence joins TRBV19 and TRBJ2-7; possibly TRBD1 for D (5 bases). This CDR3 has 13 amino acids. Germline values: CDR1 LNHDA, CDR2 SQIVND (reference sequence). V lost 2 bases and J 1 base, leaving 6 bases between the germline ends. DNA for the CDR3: TGTGCCAGTAGTATACAGGGATCCTACGAGCAGTACTTC. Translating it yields CASSIQGSYEQYF.

The CDR3 is CASSATGTGRSNQPQHF. CDR3 DNA sequence: TGTGCCAGCAGCGCGACAGGGACAGGGAGAAGCAATCAGCCCCAGCATTTT. The V gene is TRBV11-2, the J gene TRBJ1-5; 9 bases match TRBD1. Trimming cost V 5 bases and J 1 base; bases outside gene matches: 9. The germline CDR1 and CDR2 sequences are SGHAT and FQNNGV. CDR3 size: 17 residues. Full variable domain (remainder filled in from reference TRBV11-2 and TRBJ1-5): EAGVAQSPRYKIIEKRQSVAFWCNPISGHATLYWYQQILGQGPKLLIQFQNNGVVDDSQLPKDRFSAERLKGVDSTLKIQPAKLEDSAVYLCASSATGTGRSNQPQHFGDGTRLSIL.

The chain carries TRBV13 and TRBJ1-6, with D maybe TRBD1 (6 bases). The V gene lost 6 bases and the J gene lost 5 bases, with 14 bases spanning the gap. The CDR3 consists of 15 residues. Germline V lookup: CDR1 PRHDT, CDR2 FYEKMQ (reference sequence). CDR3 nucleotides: TGTGCCAGCAGTACCAGGGGACTAGATAATTCACCCCTCCACTTT. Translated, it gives CASSTRGLDNSPLHF.

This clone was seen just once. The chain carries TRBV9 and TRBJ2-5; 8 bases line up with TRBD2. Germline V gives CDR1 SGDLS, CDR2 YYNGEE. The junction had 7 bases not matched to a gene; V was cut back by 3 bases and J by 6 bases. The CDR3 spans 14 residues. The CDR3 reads CASSDGLARKTQYF. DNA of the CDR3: TGTGCCAGCAGCGACGGACTAGCTCGAAAGACCCAGTACTTC.

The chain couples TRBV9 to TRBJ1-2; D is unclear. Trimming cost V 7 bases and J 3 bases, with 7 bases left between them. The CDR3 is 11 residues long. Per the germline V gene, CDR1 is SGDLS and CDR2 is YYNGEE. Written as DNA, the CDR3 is TGTGCCAGCCGCGGCGACTATGGCTACACCTTC. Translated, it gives CASRGDYGYTF.

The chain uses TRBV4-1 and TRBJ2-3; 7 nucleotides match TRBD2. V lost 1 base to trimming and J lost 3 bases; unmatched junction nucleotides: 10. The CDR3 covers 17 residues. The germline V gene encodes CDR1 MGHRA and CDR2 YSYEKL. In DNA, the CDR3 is TGCGCCAGCAGCCAAGCTGGGGGGGGGACGAAAACAGATACGCAGTATTTT. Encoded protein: CASSQAGGGTKTDTQYF.

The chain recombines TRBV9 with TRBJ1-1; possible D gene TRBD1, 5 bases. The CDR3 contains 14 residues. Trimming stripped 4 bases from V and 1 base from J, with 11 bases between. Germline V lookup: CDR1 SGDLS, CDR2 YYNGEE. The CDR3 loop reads CASSPRGTNTEAFF. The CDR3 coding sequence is TGTGCCAGCAGCCCCCGTGGGACGAACACTGAAGCTTTCTTT.

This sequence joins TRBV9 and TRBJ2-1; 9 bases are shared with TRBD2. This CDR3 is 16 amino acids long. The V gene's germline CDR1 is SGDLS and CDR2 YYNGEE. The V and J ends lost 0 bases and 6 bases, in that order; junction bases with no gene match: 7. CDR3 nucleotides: TGTGCCAGCAGCGTAGGGGGTAGCGGGAGAAGCAATGAGCAGTTCTTC. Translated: CASSVGGSGRSNEQFF.

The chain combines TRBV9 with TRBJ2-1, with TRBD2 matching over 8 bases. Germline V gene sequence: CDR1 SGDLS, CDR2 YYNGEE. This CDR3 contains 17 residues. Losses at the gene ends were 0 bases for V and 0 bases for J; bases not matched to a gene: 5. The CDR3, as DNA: TGTGCCAGCAGCGTAGAGGAGCGGGGGAGCTCCTACAATGAGCAGTTCTTC. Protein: CASSVEERGSSYNEQFF.

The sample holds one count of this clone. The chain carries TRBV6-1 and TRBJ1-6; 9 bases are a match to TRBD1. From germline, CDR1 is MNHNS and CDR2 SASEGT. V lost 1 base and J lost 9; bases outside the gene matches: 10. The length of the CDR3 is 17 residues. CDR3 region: CASSEGTGERVSSPLHF. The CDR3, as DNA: TGTGCCAGCAGTGAAGGGACAGGGGAGCGAGTGAGTTCACCCCTCCACTTT.

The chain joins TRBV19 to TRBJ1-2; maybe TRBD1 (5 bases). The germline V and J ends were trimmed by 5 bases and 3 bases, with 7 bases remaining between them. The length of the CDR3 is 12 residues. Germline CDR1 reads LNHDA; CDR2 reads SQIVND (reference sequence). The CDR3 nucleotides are TGTGCCAGTAGTGGCAGGGACTATGGCTACACCTTC. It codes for CASSGRDYGYTF. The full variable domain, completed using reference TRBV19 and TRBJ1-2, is DGGITQSPKYLFRKEGQNVTLSCEQNLNHDAMYWYRQDPGQGLRLIYYSQIVNDFQKGDIAEGYSVSREKKESFPLTVTSAQKNPTAFYLCASSGRDYGYTFGSGTRLTVV.

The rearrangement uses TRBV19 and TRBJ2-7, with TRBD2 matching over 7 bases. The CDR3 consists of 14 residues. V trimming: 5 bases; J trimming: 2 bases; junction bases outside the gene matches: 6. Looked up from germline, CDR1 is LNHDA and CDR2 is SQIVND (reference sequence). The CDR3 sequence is CASSFSGTAYEQYF. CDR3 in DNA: TGTGCCAGTAGTTTCAGCGGGACTGCCTACGAGCAGTACTTC. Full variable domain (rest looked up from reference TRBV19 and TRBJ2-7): DGGITQSPKYLFRKEGQNVTLSCEQNLNHDAMYWYRQDPGQGLRLIYYSQIVNDFQKGDIAEGYSVSREKKESFPLTVTSAQKNPTAFYLCASSFSGTAYEQYFGPGTRLTVT.

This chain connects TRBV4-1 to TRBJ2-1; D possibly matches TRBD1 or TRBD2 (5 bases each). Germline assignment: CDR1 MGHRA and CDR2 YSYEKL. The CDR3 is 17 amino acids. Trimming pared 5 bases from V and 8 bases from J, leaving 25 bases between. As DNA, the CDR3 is TGCGCCAGCAGCTCGACCAACCCAGGGACGGCCGCCCATGAGCAGTTCTTC. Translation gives CASSSTNPGTAAHEQFF.

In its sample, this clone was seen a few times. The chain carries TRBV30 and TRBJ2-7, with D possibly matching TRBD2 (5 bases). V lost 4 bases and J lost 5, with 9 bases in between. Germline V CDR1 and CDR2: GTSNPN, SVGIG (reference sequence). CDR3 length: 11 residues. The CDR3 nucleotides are TGTGCCTGGACCTCCGGGGACGAGCAGTACTTC. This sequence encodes CAWTSGDEQYF.

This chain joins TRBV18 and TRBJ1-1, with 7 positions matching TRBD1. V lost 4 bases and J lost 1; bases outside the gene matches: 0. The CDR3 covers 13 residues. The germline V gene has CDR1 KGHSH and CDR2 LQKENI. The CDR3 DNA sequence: TGTGCCAGCTCACAGGGGGCGAACACTGAAGCTTTCTTT. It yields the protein CASSQGANTEAFF. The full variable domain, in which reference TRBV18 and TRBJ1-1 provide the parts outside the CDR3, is NAGVMQNPRHLVRRRGQEARLRCSPMKGHSHVYWYRQLPEEGLKFMVYLQKENIIDESGMPKERFSAEFPKEGPSILRIQQVVRGDSAAYFCASSQGANTEAFFGQGTRLTVV.

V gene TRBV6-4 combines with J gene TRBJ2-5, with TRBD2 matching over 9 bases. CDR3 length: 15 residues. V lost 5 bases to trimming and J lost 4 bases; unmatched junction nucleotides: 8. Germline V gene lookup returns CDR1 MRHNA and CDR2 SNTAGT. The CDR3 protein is CASSPLAGEGETQYF. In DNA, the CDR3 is TGTGCCAGCAGTCCATTAGCGGGAGAGGGAGAGACCCAGTACTTC.

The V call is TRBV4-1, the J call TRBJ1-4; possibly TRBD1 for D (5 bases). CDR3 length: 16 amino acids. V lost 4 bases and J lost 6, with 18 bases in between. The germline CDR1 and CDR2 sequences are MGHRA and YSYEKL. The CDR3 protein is CASSRGSGGTYEKLFF. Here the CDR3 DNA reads TGCGCCAGCAGCCGGGGGTCCGGGGGGACCTATGAAAAACTGTTTTTT.

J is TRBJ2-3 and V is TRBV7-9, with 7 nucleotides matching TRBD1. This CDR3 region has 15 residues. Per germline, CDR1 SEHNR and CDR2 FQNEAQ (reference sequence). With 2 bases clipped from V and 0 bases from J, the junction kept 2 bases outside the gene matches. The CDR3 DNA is TGTGCCAGCAGCTTATCGACAGGGAGCACAGATACGCAGTATTTT. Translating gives CASSLSTGSTDTQYF.

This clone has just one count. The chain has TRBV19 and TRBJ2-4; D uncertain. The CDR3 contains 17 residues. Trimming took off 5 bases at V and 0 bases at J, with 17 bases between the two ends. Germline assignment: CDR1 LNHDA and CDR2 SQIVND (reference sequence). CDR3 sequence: CASSLPYRGLAKNIQYF. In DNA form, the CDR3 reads TGTGCCAGTAGTCTCCCTTACAGAGGATTAGCCAAAAACATTCAGTACTTC. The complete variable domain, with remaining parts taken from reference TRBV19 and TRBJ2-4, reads DGGITQSPKYLFRKEGQNVTLSCEQNLNHDAMYWYRQDPGQGLRLIYYSQIVNDFQKGDIAEGYSVSREKKESFPLTVTSAQKNPTAFYLCASSLPYRGLAKNIQYFGAGTRLSVL.

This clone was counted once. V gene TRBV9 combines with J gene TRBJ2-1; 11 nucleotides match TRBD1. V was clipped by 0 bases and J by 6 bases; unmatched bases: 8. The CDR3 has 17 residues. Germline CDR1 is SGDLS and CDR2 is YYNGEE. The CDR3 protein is CASSVGPTGTGGNEQFF. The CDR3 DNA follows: TGTGCCAGCAGCGTAGGCCCCACCGGGACAGGGGGCAATGAGCAGTTCTTC.

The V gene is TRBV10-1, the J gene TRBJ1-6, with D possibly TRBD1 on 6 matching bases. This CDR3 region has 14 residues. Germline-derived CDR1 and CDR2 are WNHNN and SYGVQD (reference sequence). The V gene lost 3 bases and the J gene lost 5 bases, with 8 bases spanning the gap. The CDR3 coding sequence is TGCGCCAGCAGTGACCCAGGGGATAATTCACCCCTCCACTTT. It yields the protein CASSDPGDNSPLHF.